The TCR beta chain described here comes from a study of T cell clonotyping in hematopoietic cell transplantation. Study-wide findings and caveats: Without cell sorting, CD4 versus CD8 contributions remain unresolved.

Germline-derived CDR1 and CDR2 are GTSNPN and SVGIG (reference sequence). There are 13 residues in the CDR3. As to this clone: Its antigen remains unknown. A much larger clone lies a single base off, so this may be a read error.

Time point indicated: recipient sample about 28 days before transplant, after cytoreduction. Recipients were bled about 28 days pretransplant and at posttransplant days 30, 100, 180. Sequenced by immunoSEQ multiplex PCR; TCRdb stores in-frame clones only, minus some. The sample shows around 19,000 clones, 60% to 80% of them seen only once. The source of this sequence is a man aged 60-69 years with acute myeloid leukemia. Some clones in this sample may be carry-over from other donors' samples. The rearrangement links TRBV30 to TRBJ1-1, with D tentatively TRBD1 (5 bases). The material sequenced was peripheral blood mononuclear cells, taken before stem cell transplant. The CDR3: CAWSVGPNTEASF. The CDR3 DNA is TGTGCCTGGAGTGTGGGACCCAACACTGAAGCTTCCTTT.